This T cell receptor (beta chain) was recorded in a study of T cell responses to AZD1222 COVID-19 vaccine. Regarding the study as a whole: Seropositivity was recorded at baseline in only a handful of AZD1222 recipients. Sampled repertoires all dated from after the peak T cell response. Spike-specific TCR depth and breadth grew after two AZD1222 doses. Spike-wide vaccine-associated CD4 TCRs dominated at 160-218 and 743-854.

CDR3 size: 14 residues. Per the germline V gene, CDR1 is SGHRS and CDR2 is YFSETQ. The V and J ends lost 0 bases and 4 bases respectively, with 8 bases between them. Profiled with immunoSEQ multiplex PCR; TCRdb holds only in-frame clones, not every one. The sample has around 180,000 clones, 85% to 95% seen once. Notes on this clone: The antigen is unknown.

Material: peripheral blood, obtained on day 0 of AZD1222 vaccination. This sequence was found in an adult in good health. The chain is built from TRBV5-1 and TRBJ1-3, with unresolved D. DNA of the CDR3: TGCGCCAGCAGCTTGGGACCGGGAGGAAACACCATATATTTT. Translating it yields CASSLGPGGNTIYF.